This TCR beta chain comes out of a study of T cell responses to AZD1222 COVID-19 vaccine. The data were produced by immunoSEQ multiplex PCR, yet TCRdb's version contains in-frame clones alone and is incomplete. The sample consists of 150,000 to 200,000 clones, approximately 95% of them appearing once. This TCR was recovered from an adult in good health. The sample in question was peripheral blood, obtained on day 0 of AZD1222 vaccination.

In DNA form, the CDR3 reads TGCGCCAGCAGCTTTACAGGGGAAGGGGAGACCCAGTACTTC. It translates to CASSFTGEGETQYF. The V gene is TRBV5-1, the J gene TRBJ2-5, with TRBD1 matching over 7 bases. V lost 2 bases, J lost 5 bases, and 6 bases stayed unmatched. Germline CDR1 reads SGHRS; CDR2 reads YFSETQ. There are 14 residues in the CDR3.